A single sample is the source of the 26 T cell receptor beta chains below, sequenced in a study of T cells in Graves' hyperthyroidism and ophthalmopathy. RNA transcripts yielded amplified TCR beta CDR3 regions. HTBI primers were employed in a first-round RT-PCR of the TCR CDR3. TCRdb ran MiXCR on the multiplex PCR reads and lists one entry per CDR3 protein. In the table there are approximately 710,000 distinct CDR3 sequences, 17% of which are singletons. Material for sequencing was blood. Receptors were obtained from a man aged 50 to 60 with Graves' hyperthyroidism.

The V call is TRBV7-6, the J call TRBJ2-7, with no clear D. The CDR3 is made up of 16 amino acids. The germline V gene has CDR1 SGHVS and CDR2 FNYEAQ. The V and J ends lost 1 base and 3 bases respectively, with 16 bases between them. In nucleotides, the CDR3 is TGTGCCAGCAGCTTAGGGGGTGGCGGCTTACTCTACGAGCAGTACTTC. It encodes CASSLGGGGLLYEQYF.

This clonotype was detected many times. This chain connects TRBV28 to TRBJ2-7; 11 bases line up with TRBD2. Germline loops: CDR1 MDHEN, CDR2 SYDVKM. The CDR3 is made up of 16 amino acids. Trimming cost V 2 bases and J 5 bases; bases outside gene matches: 8. For the CDR3, the DNA is TGTGCCAGCAGTTTACCCATAGCGGGAGGGCCAAACGAGCAGTACTTC. Its translation is CASSLPIAGGPNEQYF.

The table lists this clonotype with many counts. The chain uses TRBV3-1 and TRBJ1-1; the D gene is possibly TRBD1 (5 bases). The germline V gene has CDR1 LGHDT and CDR2 YNNKEL (reference sequence). This CDR3 has 13 amino acids. Trimming shortened V by 3 bases and J by 4 bases, and 9 bases separated the two germline ends. This CDR3 is CASSQGRSTEAFF. As DNA, the CDR3 is TGTGCCAGCAGCCAGGGACGATCCACTGAAGCTTTCTTT.

Only a few counts were recorded for this clonotype. The V call is TRBV18, the J call TRBJ2-1; TRBD1 agrees at 10 bases. The ends lost 3 bases at V and 7 bases at J; junction bases unmatched: 6. This CDR3 contains 15 residues. Germline CDR1 KGHSH, CDR2 LQKENI. The CDR3 loop reads CASSPRDRGWNEQFF. The CDR3 DNA reads TGTGCCAGCTCACCTAGGGACAGGGGATGGAATGAGCAGTTCTTC.

The table lists this clonotype with many counts. The chain has TRBV7-9 and TRBJ2-1; 9 nucleotides match TRBD2. The germline CDR1 and CDR2 sequences are SEHNR and FQNEAQ (reference sequence). The CDR3 totals 15 residues. The V gene end was trimmed by 0 bases and the J gene end by 8 bases; junction bases not matched to a gene: 5. CDR3 sequence: CASSLAVSGSDEQFF. Written as DNA, the CDR3 is TGTGCCAGCAGCTTAGCGGTTAGCGGGAGCGATGAGCAGTTCTTC.

This chain uses TRBV7-9 with TRBJ1-2, with 7 bases identical to TRBD1. Looked up from germline, CDR1 is SEHNR and CDR2 is FQNEAQ (reference sequence). The V and J ends lost 5 bases and 3 bases, in that order; junction bases with no gene match: 3. The CDR3 consists of 13 residues. CDR3: CASSVGQDYGYTF. CDR3 sequence (DNA): TGTGCCAGCAGCGTAGGACAGGACTATGGCTACACCTTC.

This clonotype came up many times. The chain employs TRBV24-1 and TRBJ1-5, with D tentatively TRBD1 (6 bases). This CDR3 is built from 16 residues. The germline gives CDR1 KGHDR, CDR2 SFDVKD. The V end lost 3 bases, the J end lost 3 bases, and 14 bases lay between the germline ends. CDR3 nucleotide sequence: TGTGCCACCAGTGATCCTACAAGGGGGGCCAATCAGCCCCAGCATTTT. Translation gives CATSDPTRGANQPQHF.

The gene calls are TRBV10-2 and TRBJ2-1, with D perhaps TRBD2 (5 bases). This CDR3 contains 14 residues. The germline V and J ends were trimmed by 2 bases and 7 bases, with 12 bases remaining between them. In germline, CDR1 is WSHSY, CDR2 SAAADI. The CDR3 bases are TGCGCCAGCAGTGAGATTAGCACGGGGAATGAGCAGTTCTTC. This codes for CASSEISTGNEQFF.

This clonotype has a handful of counts. The J gene is TRBJ1-2, the V gene TRBV6-2 or TRBV6-3; D may be TRBD1 (6 bases). The CDR3 is made up of 13 amino acids. CDR1 is MNHEY, CDR2 SVGEGT, per germline. V was trimmed by 5 bases and J by 5 bases, leaving 12 bases between them. As DNA, the CDR3 is TGTGCCAGCAGTAGACAGGTCCCGTATGGCTACACCTTC. Its translation is CASSRQVPYGYTF.

This clonotype was observed many times. This chain links TRBV27 with TRBJ2-1; 7 nucleotides align to TRBD2. Germline V gene sequence: CDR1 MNHEY, CDR2 SMNVEV (reference sequence). Unmatched junction bases numbered 7, after V lost 2 bases and J lost 9 bases. This CDR3 contains 14 residues. CDR3 protein: CASSLAGAYVEQFF. The CDR3 nucleotides are TGTGCCAGCAGTTTAGCGGGAGCATACGTTGAGCAGTTCTTC.

The CDR3 region is CSARWQGDEQYF. The CDR3 nucleotides are TGCAGTGCTAGGTGGCAGGGGGACGAGCAGTACTTC. The rearrangement uses TRBV20-1 and TRBJ2-7; 7 bases line up with TRBD1. Unmatched junction bases numbered 4, after V lost 3 bases and J lost 5 bases. The CDR3 spans 12 residues. The germline V gene encodes CDR1 DFQATT and CDR2 SNEGSKA (reference sequence).

At least ten counts were recorded for this clonotype. The chain combines TRBV2 with TRBJ1-5; D not certain. Trimming shortened V by 2 bases and J by 5 bases, and 10 bases separated the two germline ends. The CDR3 sequence is 14 residues long. The germline V gene has CDR1 SNHLY and CDR2 FYNNEI. CDR3 sequence (DNA): TGTGCCAGCAGTGAAAACCAGGTAGATCAGCCCCAGCATTTT. This translates into CASSENQVDQPQHF. Drawing the rest from reference TRBV2 and TRBJ1-5, the complete variable domain is EPEVTQTPSHQVTQMGQEVILRCVPISNHLYFYWYRQILGQKVEFLVSFYNNEISEKSEIFDDQFSVERPDGSNFTLKIRSTKLEDSAMYFCASSENQVDQPQHFGDGTRLSIL.

In this sample, this clonotype turned up many times. V is TRBV30 and J is TRBJ2-7; maybe TRBD1 (8 bases). CDR3 length: 13 amino acids. The germline gives CDR1 GTSNPN, CDR2 SVGIG (reference sequence). The V end lost 1 base, the J end lost 3 bases, and 10 bases lay between the germline ends. CDR3: CAWSDRGGYEQYF. As DNA, the CDR3 is TGTGCCTGGAGTGACAGGGGGGGCTACGAGCAGTACTTC. Full variable domain (missing parts from reference TRBV30 and TRBJ2-7): SQTIHQWPATLVQPVGSPLSLECTVEGTSNPNLYWYRQAAGRGLQLLFYSVGIGQISSEVPQNLSASRPQDRQFILSSKKLLLSDSGFYLCAWSDRGGYEQYFGPGTRLTVT.

This clonotype has ten or more counts. The chain is built from TRBV11-2 and TRBJ2-5; TRBD2 agrees at 12 bases. Per the germline V gene, CDR1 is SGHAT and CDR2 is FQNNGV. There are 16 residues in the CDR3. V shed 2 bases and J 5 bases; nucleotides not matched to a gene: 6. CDR3 sequence: CASSLRLAGGLETQYF. The CDR3 coding sequence is TGTGCCAGCAGCTTACGGCTAGCGGGAGGGCTTGAGACCCAGTACTTC.

This clonotype came up many times. This chain uses TRBV3-1 with TRBJ2-5; 7 bases align to TRBD1. There are 14 residues in the CDR3. CDR1 and CDR2 from the germline V gene are LGHDT and YNNKEL (reference sequence). With V trimmed by 7 bases and J by 4 bases, 9 bases remained unmatched. The CDR3 DNA follows: TGTGCCAGCACCGAGCGACAGGGCCCAGAGACCCAGTACTTC. It yields the protein CASTERQGPETQYF.

This clonotype was counted a few times. CDR3 bases: TGTGCCAGCAGCCCGGACCGTAGTAACTATGGCTACACCTTC. This encodes CASSPDRSNYGYTF. The rearrangement links TRBV28 to TRBJ1-2; D gene uncertain. Per the germline V gene, CDR1 is MDHEN and CDR2 is SYDVKM. CDR3 length: 14 residues. Between the trimmed V and J ends, which lost 6 bases and 1 base, there was a span of 12 bases.

V gene TRBV3-1 combines with J gene TRBJ2-7; possible D gene TRBD2, 5 bases. This CDR3 has 14 residues. Germline CDR1 is LGHDT and CDR2 is YNNKEL (reference sequence). V was pared by 2 bases and J by 3 bases, with 11 bases between. CDR3 in DNA: TGTGCCAGCAGCCAACAGAACGGGAACTACGAGCAGTACTTC. Translation: CASSQQNGNYEQYF.

This chain uses TRBV11-2 with TRBJ2-5, with D perhaps matching TRBD2 (5 bases). V was trimmed by 2 bases and J by 5 bases, leaving 15 bases between them. The V gene's germline CDR1 is SGHAT and CDR2 FQNNGV. The CDR3 is 15 residues long. CDR3: CASSLLGGGGETQYF. The CDR3 DNA follows: TGTGCCAGCAGCTTATTAGGTGGAGGTGGTGAGACCCAGTACTTC.

This clonotype was found many times. CDR3 region: CASRDREGRGYTF. The CDR3 bases are TGTGCCAGCAGGGACAGGGAAGGAAGGGGCTACACCTTC. The rearrangement links TRBV2 to TRBJ1-2; TRBD1 aligns across 8 bases. Per germline, CDR1 SNHLY and CDR2 FYNNEI. J gave up 8 bases and V 6 bases, and 8 bases lay outside the gene matches. There are 13 residues in the CDR3.

This clonotype was detected only a few times. The gene calls are TRBV6-6 and TRBJ2-3; D uncertain. Trimming stripped 0 bases from V and 5 bases from J, with 6 bases between. This CDR3 has 13 amino acids. Germline V gene sequence: CDR1 MNHNY, CDR2 SVGAGI (reference sequence). Here the CDR3 reads CASSYSTRDTQYF. The CDR3, as DNA: TGTGCCAGCAGTTACTCGACCCGAGATACGCAGTATTTT.

Ten or more counts support this clonotype. The chain combines TRBV7-8 with TRBJ2-4; either TRBD1 or TRBD2 may fit D (5 bases each). CDR3 length: 15 amino acids. V lost 5 bases and J lost 7, with 18 bases in between. CDR1 is SGHVS, CDR2 FQNEAQ, per germline. CDR3: CASSPVRGALNIQYF. The CDR3 DNA reads TGTGCCAGCAGCCCAGTCAGAGGGGCTTTGAACATTCAGTACTTC.

This clonotype has only a few counts. This chain uses TRBV2 with TRBJ2-1, with 7 nucleotides matching TRBD2. Trimming removed 5 bases from V and 2 bases from J; junction bases left unmatched: 12. The CDR3 totals 17 residues. Germline assignment: CDR1 SNHLY and CDR2 FYNNEI. The CDR3 is CASSFVTGGSTYNEQFF. The CDR3 DNA reads TGTGCCAGCAGTTTCGTAACGGGCGGGAGTACCTACAATGAGCAGTTCTTC.

In this sample, this clonotype turned up many times. The chain links TRBV27 to TRBJ2-1; no clear D. Germline CDR1 and CDR2: MNHEY and SMNVEV (reference sequence). The CDR3 runs to 15 residues. V shed 3 bases and J shed 5 bases, with 14 bases lying between them. The CDR3: CASSFLGGRNNEQFF. DNA for the CDR3: TGTGCCAGCAGTTTTCTCGGTGGGCGGAACAATGAGCAGTTCTTC.

This clonotype was detected ten times or more. This chain connects TRBV28 to TRBJ2-1; D call uncertain. This CDR3 comprises 15 residues. Germline CDR1 and CDR2: MDHEN and SYDVKM. V dropped 9 bases and J dropped 0 bases, with 15 bases sitting between them. As DNA, the CDR3 is TGTGCCAGTTTCTGGACGGCGAGCTCCTACAATGAGCAGTTCTTC. This gives the protein CASFWTASSYNEQFF.

The chain combines TRBV5-1 with TRBJ2-7; 11 bases fit TRBD1. Germline loops: CDR1 SGHRS, CDR2 YFSETQ. The CDR3 extends over 14 amino acids. With V trimmed by 4 bases and J by 5 bases, 5 bases remained unmatched. CDR3: CASSPDRGPHEQYF. DNA of the CDR3: TGCGCCAGCAGCCCGGACAGGGGGCCCCACGAGCAGTACTTC. Full variable domain (remainder filled in from reference TRBV5-1 and TRBJ2-7): KAGVTQTPRYLIKTRGQQVTLSCSPISGHRSVSWYQQTPGQGLQFLFEYFSETQRNKGNFPGRFSGRQFSNSRSEMNVSTLELGDSALYLCASSPDRGPHEQYFGPGTRLTVT.

This clonotype was observed many times. This rearrangement joins TRBV7-6 to TRBJ1-5, with TRBD1 matching over 9 bases. The J segment lost 5 bases and the V segment lost 5 bases, leaving 4 bases of the junction unmatched. This CDR3 has 14 residues. CDR1 and CDR2 (germline): SGHVS, FNYEAQ. The chain's CDR3 is CASSLRDRDQPQHF. For the CDR3, the DNA is TGTGCCAGCAGCCTACGGGACAGGGATCAGCCCCAGCATTTT. The full variable domain, in which reference TRBV7-6 and TRBJ1-5 provide the parts outside the CDR3, is GAGVSQSPRYKVTKRGQDVALRCDPISGHVSLYWYRQALGQGPEFLTYFNYEAQQDKSGLPNDRFSAERPEGSISTLTIQRTEQRDSAMYRCASSLRDRDQPQHFGDGTRLSIL.